Presented here are 20 T cell receptor beta chains from one specimen sequenced in a study of molecular identifiers for immune sequencing clone quantification. TCRdb re-called the PCR reads with MiXCR, one entry per CDR3 protein. Altogether about 640,000 distinct CDR3 sequences are present, about 20% being singletons, with the ten largest covering about 0.9%. The sequencing input was naive CD8+ T cells from blood, with Jurkat cell RNA spiked in. Specified subset: FACS-sorted CD8+CD4-CCR7+CD45RA+ naive T cells. These receptors were taken from a human donor in good health. Some libraries in this study had Jurkat cell RNA spiked in.

In its sample, this clonotype was seen many times. The chain employs TRBV28 and TRBJ1-3; maybe TRBD1 (6 bases). Deletions cut 6 bases from V and 3 bases from J, with 18 bases between. CDR1 and CDR2 from the germline V gene are MDHEN and SYDVKM. The CDR3 extends over 16 amino acids. The CDR3, as DNA: TGTGCCAGCAGCCGCCCAACCGGACAGAATGGAAACACCATATATTTT. Translated: CASSRPTGQNGNTIYF.

Ten or more counts support this clonotype. The DNA of the CDR3 is TGTGCCAGCAGTTTACAGGGGTCGAACAATCAGCCCCAGCATTTT. Protein: CASSLQGSNNQPQHF. The chain recombines TRBV27 with TRBJ1-5, with D possibly matching TRBD1 (6 bases). Trimming shortened V by 2 bases and J by 3 bases, and 11 bases separated the two germline ends. CDR3 length: 15 residues. The germline CDR1 and CDR2 sequences are MNHEY and SMNVEV (reference sequence).

This clonotype was seen more than once but under ten times. This chain joins TRBV3-1 and TRBJ2-3; TRBD2 aligns across 10 bases. CDR1 and CDR2 from the germline V gene are LGHDT and YNNKEL (reference sequence). V shed 4 bases, J shed 2 bases, and the junction held 6 bases outside the gene matches. This CDR3 comprises 16 residues. The DNA of the CDR3 is TGTGCCAGCAGCCCCGGACTAGCGGTGATCACAGATACGCAGTATTTT. This codes for CASSPGLAVITDTQYF.

This clonotype was detected many times. The V and J genes are TRBV7-2 and TRBJ2-5; 8 bases line up with TRBD1. The CDR3 runs 17 residues. Per germline, CDR1 SGHTA and CDR2 FQGNSA. V trimming: 6 bases; J trimming: 1 base; junction bases outside the gene matches: 13. Here the CDR3 reads CASRIGQGRGLQETQYF. CDR3 nucleotides: TGTGCCAGCAGGATCGGACAGGGAAGAGGTCTCCAAGAGACCCAGTACTTC.

A remark on this clonotype: It may be a read error: a sequence one base away is much more abundant. V and J are TRBV6-6 and TRBJ2-4; D is possibly TRBD2 (6 bases). Looked up from germline, CDR1 is MNHNY and CDR2 is SVGAGI (reference sequence). This CDR3 spans 15 amino acids. As DNA, the CDR3 is TGTGCCAGCACCCCGGGACTCGGAACCAAAAACACTCAGTACTTC. This translates into CASTPGLGTKNTQYF.

This clonotype has a count of ten or more. This chain connects TRBV20-1 to TRBJ2-3; TRBD1 might be the D (5 bases). V was cut by 3 bases and J by 3 bases, with 19 bases left in between. Germline CDR1 is DFQATT and CDR2 is SNEGSKA (reference sequence). The CDR3 covers 16 residues. The CDR3 sequence is CSASPARQLRTDTQYF. CDR3 in DNA: TGCAGTGCTAGCCCCGCCCGACAGCTTAGGACAGATACGCAGTATTTT.

This sequence joins TRBV4-1 and TRBJ1-6; no clear D. The CDR3 has 13 residues. Germline V gives CDR1 MGHRA, CDR2 YSYEKL. Trimming took off 1 base at V and 13 bases at J, with 11 bases between the two ends. In DNA form, the CDR3 reads TGCGCCAGCAGCCAAGTACAGACCGATCCCCTCCACTTT. It yields the protein CASSQVQTDPLHF.

This clonotype was counted at least ten times. The chain has TRBV5-4 and TRBJ2-2; the D gene is possibly TRBD1 (6 bases). The V gene's germline CDR1 is SGHNT and CDR2 YYREEE (reference sequence). V lost 0 bases and J 7 bases, leaving 16 bases between the germline ends. The CDR3 extends over 16 amino acids. The CDR3, as DNA: TGTGCCAGCAGCTTGGCTACTACCACACAGGGCGGGGAGCTGTTTTTT. This codes for CASSLATTTQGGELFF.

This clonotype was observed many times. The chain joins TRBV4-1 to TRBJ2-5, with D possibly matching TRBD2 (6 bases). The V end lost 6 bases, the J end lost 5 bases, and 10 bases lay between the germline ends. Germline V gene sequence: CDR1 MGHRA, CDR2 YSYEKL. The length of the CDR3 is 12 residues. CDR3 DNA sequence: TGCGCCAGCAGTCGTGGGGGGGAGACCCAGTACTTC. Residues: CASSRGGETQYF.

This chain uses TRBV4-3 with TRBJ2-3; 7 nucleotides line up with TRBD2. This CDR3 is 15 amino acids long. Unmatched junction bases numbered 6, after V lost 1 base and J lost 5 bases. CDR1 is LGHNA and CDR2 is YSLEER in the germline V gene. CDR3 sequence (DNA): TGCGCCAGCAGCCAAGGGACTAGTTCGCGAGATACGCAGTATTTT. It yields the protein CASSQGTSSRDTQYF.

In DNA form, the CDR3 reads TGTGCCAGCAGTCTCGGGTCTCCCTCTGGGGCCAACGTCCTGACTTTC. Amino acids: CASSLGSPSGANVLTF. J is TRBJ2-6 and V is TRBV27; D call uncertain. Germline CDR1 reads MNHEY; CDR2 reads SMNVEV (reference sequence). This CDR3 region has 16 residues. Trimming stripped 5 bases from V and 0 bases from J, with 11 bases between. Together with reference TRBV27 and TRBJ2-6, the CDR3 gives the full variable domain: EAQVTQNPRYLITVTGKKLTVTCSQNMNHEYMSWYRQDPGLGLRQIYYSMNVEVTDKGDVPEGYKVSRKEKRNFPLILESPSPNQTSLYFCASSLGSPSGANVLTFGAGSRLTVL.

This clonotype was seen repeatedly, ten times or more. The chain has TRBV7-9 and TRBJ1-5; D is possibly TRBD1 (6 bases). V was trimmed by 5 bases and J by 0 bases, leaving 23 bases between them. Germline V gene lookup returns CDR1 SEHNR and CDR2 FQNEAQ (reference sequence). CDR3 length equals 19 residues. The CDR3 loop reads CASSPDSPTSPYSNQPQHF. DNA for the CDR3: TGTGCCAGCAGCCCGGACAGCCCGACCTCCCCATATAGCAATCAGCCCCAGCATTTT.

The gene calls are TRBV6-1 and TRBJ2-3; TRBD1 is a possible D gene (5 bases). Trimming removed 1 base from V and 0 bases from J, with 5 bases in between. The CDR3 length is 14 residues. Germline CDR1 MNHNS, CDR2 SASEGT. In DNA, the CDR3 is TGTGCCAGCAGTGAAGAGGGGAGCACAGATACGCAGTATTTT. As protein: CASSEEGSTDTQYF.

This clonotype has ten or more counts. The rearrangement joins TRBV20-1 to TRBJ1-2; D call uncertain. The germline CDR1 and CDR2 sequences are DFQATT and SNEGSKA (reference sequence). The V end was cut by 2 bases, the J end by 8 bases, with 15 bases between. The CDR3 totals 13 residues. DNA of the CDR3: TGCAGTGCTAGACCAAGTACGGGGAAAGGCTACACCTTC. This translates into CSARPSTGKGYTF.

On this clonotype: A much larger clone sits a single nucleotide away, making a read error possible. This CDR3 fails to terminate in the conserved phenylalanine or tryptophan, so it likely reflects a read error. The chain uses TRBV20-1 and TRBJ2-5; 7 bases line up with TRBD2. CDR3 length: 16 residues. Germline V gives CDR1 DFQATT, CDR2 SNEGSKA (reference sequence). The ends lost 1 base at V and 4 bases at J; junction bases unmatched: 12. CDR3 sequence reads: CSARVSAGRGGETQYL. The CDR3 region has the DNA TGCAGTGCTAGAGTCTCAGCGGGACGCGGGGGAGAGACCCAGTACCTC.

In its sample, this clonotype was seen many times. The chain is built from TRBV27 and TRBJ1-1, with D perhaps matching TRBD1 (5 bases). This CDR3 comprises 15 residues. Trimming left V 4 bases short and J 6 bases short, with 18 bases between. Germline assignment: CDR1 MNHEY and CDR2 SMNVEV (reference sequence). The CDR3: CASSSAGTPRAEAFF. The DNA for the CDR3 is TGTGCCAGCAGTTCAGCCGGGACCCCTCGCGCTGAAGCTTTCTTT.

This clonotype appeared a few times. The chain combines TRBV20-1 with TRBJ2-7; perhaps TRBD2 as D (6 bases). This CDR3 region has 14 residues. V was trimmed by 3 bases and J by 1 base, leaving 13 bases between them. The germline V gene encodes CDR1 DFQATT and CDR2 SNEGSKA (reference sequence). CDR3 loop: CSASSSSVSYEQYF. The DNA of the CDR3 is TGCAGTGCTAGTTCTTCTAGCGTATCCTACGAGCAGTACTTC.

This clonotype came up a few times. The J gene is TRBJ2-1, the V gene TRBV12-3 or TRBV12-4; 7 bases align to TRBD2. V was clipped by 6 bases and J by 0 bases; unmatched bases: 5. The CDR3 loop spans 15 amino acids. CDR3 region: CASRRTRSSYNEQFF. The CDR3 bases are TGTGCCAGCAGACGGACTAGGAGCTCCTACAATGAGCAGTTCTTC.

There are a few counts of this clonotype. This chain uses TRBV5-6 with TRBJ1-6; no firm D call. CDR1 is SGHDT, CDR2 YYEEEE, per germline. The CDR3 length is 15 residues. Deletions cut 0 bases from V and 10 bases from J, with 14 bases between. CDR3 amino acids: CASSLAKGPRSPLHF. For the CDR3, the DNA is TGTGCCAGCAGCTTGGCCAAGGGTCCGAGATCACCCCTCCACTTT.

The chain is built from TRBV15 and TRBJ2-2; D might be TRBD2 (6 bases). Trimming shortened V by 0 bases and J by 5 bases, and 13 bases separated the two germline ends. Germline-derived CDR1 and CDR2 are LNHNV and YYDKDF (reference sequence). There are 16 residues in the CDR3. This CDR3 is CATSRDYTGVTGELFF. In nucleotides, the CDR3 is TGTGCCACCAGCAGAGATTACACGGGAGTAACCGGGGAGCTGTTTTTT.